This T cell receptor (beta chain) is drawn from a study of CXCR3-negative and CXCR3-positive naive CD8 T cells. The study's findings and limits: TRB CDR3s were more hydrophobic in CXCR3-positive than in CXCR3-negative naive cells.

UMI-labeled 5' RACE yielded the TRB cDNA libraries. TCRdb reprocessed the 5' RACE reads; each CDR3 protein has one entry and no DNA is given. Across about 98,000 distinct CDR3 sequences, the top ten clones capture approximately 0.99% of the sample. On this clonotype: The antigen is undetermined.

The CDR3 covers 16 residues. Germline assignment: CDR1 SQVTM and CDR2 ANQGSEA. The clonotype comes from a human donor in good health. Some clones in this sample may be carry-over from other donors' samples. The chain uses TRBV29-1 and TRBJ2-1; TCRdb designates TRBD1, a call that cannot be tested without DNA. The sample consisted of naive CXCR3+ CD8+ T cells from blood. Subset here: CD45RO-CCR7+CD27+CD95- naive CD8+ T cells expressing CXCR3 (TNR3+). CDR3: CSVESDRESSYNEQFF.